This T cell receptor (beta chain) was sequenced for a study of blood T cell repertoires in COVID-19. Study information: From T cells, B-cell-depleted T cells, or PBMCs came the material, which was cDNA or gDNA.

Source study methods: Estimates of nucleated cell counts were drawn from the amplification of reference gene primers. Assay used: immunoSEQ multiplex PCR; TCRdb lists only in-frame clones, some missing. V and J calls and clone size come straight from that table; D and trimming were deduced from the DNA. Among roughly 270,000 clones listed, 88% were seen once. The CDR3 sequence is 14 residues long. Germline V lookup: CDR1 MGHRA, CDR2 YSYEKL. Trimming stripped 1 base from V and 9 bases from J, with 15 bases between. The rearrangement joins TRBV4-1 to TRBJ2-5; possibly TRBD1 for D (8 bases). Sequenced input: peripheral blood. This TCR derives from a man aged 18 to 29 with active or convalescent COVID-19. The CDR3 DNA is TGCGCCAGCAGCCAAGTAGGACAGGGAGGGCCCCAGTACTTC. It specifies CASSQVGQGGPQYF.